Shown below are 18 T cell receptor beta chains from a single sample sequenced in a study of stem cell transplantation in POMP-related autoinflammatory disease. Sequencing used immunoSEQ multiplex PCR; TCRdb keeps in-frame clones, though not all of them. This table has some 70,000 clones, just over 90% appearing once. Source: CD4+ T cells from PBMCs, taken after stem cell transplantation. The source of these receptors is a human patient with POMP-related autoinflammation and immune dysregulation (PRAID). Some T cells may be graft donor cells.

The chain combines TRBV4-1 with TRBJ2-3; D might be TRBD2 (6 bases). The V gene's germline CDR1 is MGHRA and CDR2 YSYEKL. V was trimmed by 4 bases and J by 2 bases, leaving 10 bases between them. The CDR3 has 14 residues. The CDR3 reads CASSPGLITDTQYF. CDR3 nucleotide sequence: TGCGCCAGCAGCCCGGGACTCATCACAGATACGCAGTATTTT.

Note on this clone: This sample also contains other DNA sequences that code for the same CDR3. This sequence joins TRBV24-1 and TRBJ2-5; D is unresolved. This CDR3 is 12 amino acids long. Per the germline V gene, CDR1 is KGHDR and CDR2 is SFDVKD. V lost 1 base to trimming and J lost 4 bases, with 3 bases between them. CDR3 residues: CATSDFRETQYF. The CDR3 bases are TGTGCCACCAGTGATTTTCGAGAGACCCAGTACTTC.

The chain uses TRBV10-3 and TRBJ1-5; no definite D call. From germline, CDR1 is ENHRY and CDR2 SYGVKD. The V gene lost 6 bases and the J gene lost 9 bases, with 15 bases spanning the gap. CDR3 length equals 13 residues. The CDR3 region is CAIRSGPEGPQHF. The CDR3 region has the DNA TGTGCCATCAGGTCCGGGCCAGAAGGGCCCCAGCATTTT.

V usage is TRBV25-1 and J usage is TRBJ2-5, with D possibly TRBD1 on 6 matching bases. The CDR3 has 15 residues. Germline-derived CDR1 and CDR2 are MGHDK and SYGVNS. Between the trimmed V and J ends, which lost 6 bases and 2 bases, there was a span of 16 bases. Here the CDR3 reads CASSQRGQSQETQYF. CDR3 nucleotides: TGTGCCAGCAGCCAACGTGGACAGTCGCAAGAGACCCAGTACTTC.

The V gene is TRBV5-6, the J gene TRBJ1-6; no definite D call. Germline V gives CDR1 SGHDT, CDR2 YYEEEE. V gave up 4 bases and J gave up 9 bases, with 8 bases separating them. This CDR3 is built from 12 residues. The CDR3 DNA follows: TGTGCCAGCAGCGACGAGGTTTCACCCCTCCACTTT. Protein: CASSDEVSPLHF.

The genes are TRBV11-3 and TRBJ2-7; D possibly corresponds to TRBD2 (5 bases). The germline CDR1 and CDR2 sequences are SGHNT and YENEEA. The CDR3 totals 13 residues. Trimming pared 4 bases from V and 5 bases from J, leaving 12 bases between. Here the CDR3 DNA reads TGTGCCAGCAGCTCCGGGGTATGGGACGAGCAGTACTTC. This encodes CASSSGVWDEQYF.

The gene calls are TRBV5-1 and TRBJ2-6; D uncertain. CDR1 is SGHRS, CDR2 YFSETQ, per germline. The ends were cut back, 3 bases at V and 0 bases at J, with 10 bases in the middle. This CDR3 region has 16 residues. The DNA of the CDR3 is TGCGCCAGCAGCTCCCGACTGCACTCTGGGGCCAACGTCCTGACTTTC. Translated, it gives CASSSRLHSGANVLTF.

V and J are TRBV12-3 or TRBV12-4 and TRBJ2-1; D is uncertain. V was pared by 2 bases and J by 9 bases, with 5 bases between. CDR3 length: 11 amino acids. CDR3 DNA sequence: TGTGCCAGCAGTTTATTTCGTGAGCAGTTCTTC. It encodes CASSLFREQFF.

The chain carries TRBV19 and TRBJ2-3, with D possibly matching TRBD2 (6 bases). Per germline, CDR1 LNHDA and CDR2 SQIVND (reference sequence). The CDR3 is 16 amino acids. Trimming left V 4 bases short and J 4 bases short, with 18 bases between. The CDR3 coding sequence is TGTGCCAGTAGTACGACCGGGACTGCCTTCCCAGATACGCAGTATTTT. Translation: CASSTTGTAFPDTQYF.

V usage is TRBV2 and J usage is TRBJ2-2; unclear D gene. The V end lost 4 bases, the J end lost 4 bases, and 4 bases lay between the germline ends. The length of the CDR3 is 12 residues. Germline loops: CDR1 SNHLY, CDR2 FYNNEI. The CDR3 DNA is TGTGCCAGCAGTGTCCTCACCGGGGAGCTGTTTTTT. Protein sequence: CASSVLTGELFF.

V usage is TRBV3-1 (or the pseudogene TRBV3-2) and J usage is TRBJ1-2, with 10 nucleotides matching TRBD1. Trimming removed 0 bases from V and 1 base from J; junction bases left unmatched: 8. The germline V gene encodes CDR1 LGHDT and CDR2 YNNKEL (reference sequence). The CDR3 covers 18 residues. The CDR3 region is CASSQEGLGTGVNYGYTF. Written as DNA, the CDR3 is TGTGCCAGCAGCCAAGAAGGCTTAGGGACAGGGGTTAACTATGGCTACACCTTC.

The CDR3 here is CASSSRVGTEAFF. CDR3 DNA: TGTGCCAGCAGTTCCAGGGTTGGAACTGAAGCTTTCTTT. This chain links TRBV12-3 or TRBV12-4 with TRBJ1-1; perhaps TRBD1 as D (5 bases). The length of the CDR3 is 13 residues. V was pared by 4 bases and J by 5 bases, with 11 bases between.

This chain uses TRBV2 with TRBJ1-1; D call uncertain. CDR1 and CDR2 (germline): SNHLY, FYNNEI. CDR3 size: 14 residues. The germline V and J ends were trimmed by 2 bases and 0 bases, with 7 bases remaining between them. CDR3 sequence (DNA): TGTGCCAGCAGTGAATCGGGGATGAACACTGAAGCTTTCTTT. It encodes CASSESGMNTEAFF.

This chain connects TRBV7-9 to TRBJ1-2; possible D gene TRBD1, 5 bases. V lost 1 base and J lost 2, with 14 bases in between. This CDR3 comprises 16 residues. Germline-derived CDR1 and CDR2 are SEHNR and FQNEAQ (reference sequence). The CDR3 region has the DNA TGTGCCAGCAGCTTAGTTGGTCTGGAGGGGAACTATGGCTACACCTTC. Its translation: CASSLVGLEGNYGYTF.

The CDR3 sequence: CAWSVRRGSYYGYTF. In DNA form, the CDR3 reads TGTGCCTGGAGTGTACGAAGGGGCTCGTACTATGGCTACACCTTC. The chain recombines TRBV30 with TRBJ1-2; TRBD1 might be the D (5 bases). CDR1 GTSNPN and CDR2 SVGIG come from the germline V gene (reference sequence). V was shortened by 0 bases and J by 3 bases, with 14 bases between the two germline ends. This CDR3 has 15 amino acids.

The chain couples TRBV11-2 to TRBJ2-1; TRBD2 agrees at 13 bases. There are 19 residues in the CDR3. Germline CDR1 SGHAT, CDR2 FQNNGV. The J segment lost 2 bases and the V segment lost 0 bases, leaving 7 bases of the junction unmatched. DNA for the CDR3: TGTGCCAGCAGCTTAGAAGGACTAGCGGGAGTAGCCACCTACAATGAGCAGTTCTTC. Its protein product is CASSLEGLAGVATYNEQFF.

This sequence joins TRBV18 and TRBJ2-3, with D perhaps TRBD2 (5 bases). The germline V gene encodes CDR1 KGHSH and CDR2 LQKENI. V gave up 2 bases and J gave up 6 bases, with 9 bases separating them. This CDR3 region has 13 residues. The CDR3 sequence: CASSPSRADTQYF. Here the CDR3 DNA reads TGTGCCAGCTCACCATCGAGGGCCGATACGCAGTATTTT.

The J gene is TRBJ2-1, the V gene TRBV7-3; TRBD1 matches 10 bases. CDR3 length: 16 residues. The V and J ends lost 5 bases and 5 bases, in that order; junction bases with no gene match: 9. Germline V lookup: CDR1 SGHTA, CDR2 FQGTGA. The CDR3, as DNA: TGTGCCAGCAGCCCGCAAGCCGGGACAGGGGACAATGAGCAGTTCTTC. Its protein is CASSPQAGTGDNEQFF.